This record covers a single T cell receptor beta chain. Its target is unknown. These data originate in a study of CD4 T cells in relation to SARS-CoV-2 and coronaviruses. Overall study context: PBMCs were cultured with antigen for roughly 11 days before TCR beta sequencing.

Study-wide points: The assay detects memory recall responses, not culture-primed primary responses.

CEF-cultured naive and memory CD4+ T cell DNA got survey-level sequencing. The repertoire was sequenced with immunoSEQ multiplex PCR; TCRdb's copy has only in-frame clones and lacks some. Found here are some 40,000 clones, around 77% of them singletons; the top ten hold about a fifth. This CDR3 is 13 amino acids long. V was shortened by 1 base and J by 7 bases, with 12 bases between the two germline ends. Germline V gene lookup returns CDR1 SGHRS and CDR2 YFSETQ. For less than eleven days, approximately 10^5 sorted CD4+ cells grew with T cell-depleted PBMCs and CEF. The sample taken for sequencing was memory CD4+ T cells from PBMCs, cultured in vitro. The chain employs TRBV5-1 and TRBJ2-7, with a possible D match to TRBD2 (5 bases). This sequence originates from an adult with COVID-19. CDR3 coding DNA: TGCGCCAGCAGCTTGATAGCCACGGGGGAGCAGTACTTC. The encoded protein is CASSLIATGEQYF.